This TCR beta chain was retrieved from a study of T cells in Graves' hyperthyroidism and ophthalmopathy. Researchers amplified the TCR beta CDR3 regions from RNA transcripts. HTBI primers were employed in a first-round RT-PCR of the TCR CDR3. Via MiXCR, TCRdb re-called the multiplex PCR reads, giving one row per CDR3 protein. The sample consists of fewer than 750,000 distinct CDR3 sequences, about 14% of them appearing once. Study-wide points: Also found in blood were most expanded thyroid clonotypes above 0.001.

This clonotype was detected ten times or more. Its cognate antigen is unknown. Orbital computed tomography, thyroid ultrasound, serum thyroxine and TRAb, and clinical symptoms together informed the diagnoses. The TCR sequence derives from a woman aged 40 to 49 with Graves' ophthalmopathy. The sample comprised blood.

This CDR3 is CASSLTSAAYEQYF. The DNA for the CDR3 is TGTGCCAGCAGTTTGACTAGCGCAGCCTACGAGCAGTACTTC. The gene calls are TRBV28 and TRBJ2-7; 8 nucleotides line up with TRBD2. The germline V gene has CDR1 MDHEN and CDR2 SYDVKM. This CDR3 region has 14 residues. The V segment lost 3 bases and the J segment 2 bases; nucleotides outside the gene matches: 3.